These 12 T cell receptor beta chains originate from one sample sequenced in a study of cytomegalovirus exposure and HLA in healthy donors. The table came from immunoSEQ multiplex PCR; TCRdb's copy has only in-frame clones and leaves some out. Counted here are 100,000 to 150,000 clones, roughly 90% occurring once; the ten biggest clones make up 3% to 4%. Sample: PBMCs. All receptors derive from a man aged 30 to 39 in good health and CMV-seronegative.

The chain joins TRBV4-3 to TRBJ2-2, with a possible D match to TRBD2 (6 bases). V was shortened by 4 bases and J by 4 bases, with 13 bases between the two germline ends. CDR3 size: 15 residues. Germline CDR1 LGHNA, CDR2 YSLEER. The CDR3 is CASSPRDFATGELFF. CDR3 coding DNA: TGCGCCAGCAGCCCCAGGGACTTTGCCACCGGGGAGCTGTTTTTT.

The chain recombines TRBV23-1 with TRBJ1-6; maybe TRBD1 (6 bases). TRBV23-1 is classed as an ORF, of uncertain function. CDR3 length: 14 residues. The germline V and J ends were trimmed by 0 bases and 8 bases, with 8 bases remaining between them. The CDR3 nucleotides read TGCGCCAGCAGTCAATCCAGGGGTGATTCACCCCTCCACTTT. The encoded protein is CASSQSRGDSPLHF.

The chain joins TRBV9 to TRBJ2-3; 7 nucleotides agree with TRBD2. The germline CDR1 and CDR2 sequences are SGDLS and YYNGEE. The junction had 9 bases not matched to a gene; V was cut back by 6 bases and J by 2 bases. The CDR3 has 15 amino acids. CDR3 sequence reads: CASTPSGTNTDTQYF. The CDR3 bases are TGTGCCAGCACCCCTAGCGGTACGAACACAGATACGCAGTATTTT.

The gene calls are TRBV2 and TRBJ2-5; 8 bases are a match to TRBD1. CDR1 and CDR2 (germline): SNHLY, FYNNEI. The V gene end was trimmed by 9 bases and the J gene end by 5 bases; junction bases not matched to a gene: 14. This CDR3 contains 15 residues. The CDR3 protein is CASPIGETGDETQYF. The CDR3 DNA follows: TGTGCCAGTCCCATTGGGGAGACAGGGGATGAGACCCAGTACTTC.

Here the CDR3 reads CSATGANTEAFF. The CDR3 bases are TGCAGTGCAACAGGGGCCAACACTGAAGCTTTCTTT. The chain couples TRBV29-1 to TRBJ1-1; TRBD1 aligns across 7 bases. Germline V lookup: CDR1 SQVTM, CDR2 ANQGSEA. This CDR3 has 12 residues.

This chain uses TRBV4-3 with TRBJ1-5, with D perhaps TRBD1 (6 bases). This CDR3 has 17 residues. V dropped 0 bases and J dropped 0 bases, with 12 bases sitting between them. Per germline, CDR1 LGHNA and CDR2 YSLEER. The CDR3 region has the DNA TGCGCCAGCAGCCAAGATCGGACAGACTATAGCAATCAGCCCCAGCATTTT. Its protein is CASSQDRTDYSNQPQHF.

The chain links TRBV18 to TRBJ1-5; 8 bases are shared with TRBD1. The ends lost 4 bases at V and 3 bases at J; junction bases unmatched: 2. Germline assignment: CDR1 KGHSH and CDR2 LQKENI. The CDR3 totals 14 residues. CDR3 loop: CASSRTGSNQPQHF. The CDR3 DNA follows: TGTGCCAGCTCACGGACAGGGTCCAATCAGCCCCAGCATTTT. Combining the CDR3 with reference TRBV18 and TRBJ1-5 gives the whole variable domain NAGVMQNPRHLVRRRGQEARLRCSPMKGHSHVYWYRQLPEEGLKFMVYLQKENIIDESGMPKERFSAEFPKEGPSILRIQQVVRGDSAAYFCASSRTGSNQPQHFGDGTRLSIL.

The chain carries TRBV7-9 and TRBJ2-3; D call uncertain. CDR3 length equals 12 residues. Trimming cost V 4 bases and J 2 bases, with 4 bases left between them. Germline CDR1 is SEHNR and CDR2 is FQNEAQ (reference sequence). The CDR3 reads CASSSLTDTQYF. In nucleotides, the CDR3 is TGTGCCAGCAGCTCCCTCACAGATACGCAGTATTTT.

The rearrangement uses TRBV4-1 and TRBJ2-3; TRBD2 matches 10 bases. V gave up 2 bases and J gave up 6 bases; unmatched junction bases: 5. CDR1 MGHRA and CDR2 YSYEKL come from the germline V gene. This CDR3 is 15 amino acids long. DNA of the CDR3: TGCGCCAGCAGCCAAACGGGACTAGCGCCTGATACGCAGTATTTT. As protein: CASSQTGLAPDTQYF.

This chain joins TRBV25-1 and TRBJ1-2; 9 positions agree with TRBD1. The CDR3 loop spans 15 amino acids. J lost 2 bases, V lost 4 bases, and 5 bases had no gene match. The germline V gene encodes CDR1 MGHDK and CDR2 SYGVNS. In DNA form, the CDR3 reads TGTGCCAGCAGTGCACAGGGGGCGGGGAACTATGGCTACACCTTC. Translating gives CASSAQGAGNYGYTF.

In this sample, this clone turned up once. This CDR3 is CASSLKRTGGSYEQYF. The CDR3 bases are TGTGCCAGCAGCTTGAAGCGGACAGGGGGTTCCTACGAGCAGTACTTC. This rearrangement joins TRBV5-8 to TRBJ2-7; TRBD1 aligns across 10 bases. V was clipped by 1 base and J by 1 base; unmatched bases: 5. Looked up from germline, CDR1 is SGHTS and CDR2 is YDEGEE. CDR3 length: 16 residues.

This chain uses TRBV7-9 with TRBJ2-7, with D possibly matching TRBD1 (6 bases). Trimming pared 11 bases from V and 2 bases from J, leaving 19 bases between. Germline values: CDR1 SEHNR, CDR2 FQNEAQ (reference sequence). This CDR3 is built from 14 residues. DNA of the CDR3: TGTGCCTCACTTCCGGGACAAACTACCTACGAGCAGTACTTC. Translating it yields CASLPGQTTYEQYF.